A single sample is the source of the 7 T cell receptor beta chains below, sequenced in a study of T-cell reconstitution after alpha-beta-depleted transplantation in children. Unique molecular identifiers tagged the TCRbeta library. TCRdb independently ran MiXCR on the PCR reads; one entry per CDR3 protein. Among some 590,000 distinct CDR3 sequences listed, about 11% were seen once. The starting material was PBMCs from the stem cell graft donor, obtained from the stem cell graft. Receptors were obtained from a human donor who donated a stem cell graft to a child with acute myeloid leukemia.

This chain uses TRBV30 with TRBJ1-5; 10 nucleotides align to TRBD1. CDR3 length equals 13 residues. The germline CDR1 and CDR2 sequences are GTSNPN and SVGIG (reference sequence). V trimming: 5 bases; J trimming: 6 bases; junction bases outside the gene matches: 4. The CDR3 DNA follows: TGTGCCTGGGAGACAGGGGGCGGTCAGCCCCAGCATTTT. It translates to CAWETGGGQPQHF. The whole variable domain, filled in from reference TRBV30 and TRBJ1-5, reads SQTIHQWPATLVQPVGSPLSLECTVEGTSNPNLYWYRQAAGRGLQLLFYSVGIGQISSEVPQNLSASRPQDRQFILSSKKLLLSDSGFYLCAWETGGGQPQHFGDGTRLSIL.

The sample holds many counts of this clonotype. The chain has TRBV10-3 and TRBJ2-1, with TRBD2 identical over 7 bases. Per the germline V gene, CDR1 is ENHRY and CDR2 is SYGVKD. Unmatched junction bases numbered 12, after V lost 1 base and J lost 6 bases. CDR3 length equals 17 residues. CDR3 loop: CAISELLAGVGPNEQFF. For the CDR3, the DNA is TGTGCCATCAGTGAGTTGTTGGCGGGAGTCGGCCCCAATGAGCAGTTCTTC.

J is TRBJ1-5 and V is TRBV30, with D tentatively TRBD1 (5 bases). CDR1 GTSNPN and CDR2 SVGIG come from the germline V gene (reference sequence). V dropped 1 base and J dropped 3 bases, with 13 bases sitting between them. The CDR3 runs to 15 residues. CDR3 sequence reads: CAWSGRTGDNQPQHF. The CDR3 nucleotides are TGTGCCTGGAGTGGTAGGACGGGGGACAATCAGCCCCAGCATTTT.

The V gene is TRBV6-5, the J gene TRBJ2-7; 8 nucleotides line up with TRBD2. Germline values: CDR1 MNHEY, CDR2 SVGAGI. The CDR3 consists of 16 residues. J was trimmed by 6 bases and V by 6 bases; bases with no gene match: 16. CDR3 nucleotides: TGTGCCAGCAGGTTACCGGGACTAGGTACTTTAGGCGAGCAGTACTTC. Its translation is CASRLPGLGTLGEQYF.

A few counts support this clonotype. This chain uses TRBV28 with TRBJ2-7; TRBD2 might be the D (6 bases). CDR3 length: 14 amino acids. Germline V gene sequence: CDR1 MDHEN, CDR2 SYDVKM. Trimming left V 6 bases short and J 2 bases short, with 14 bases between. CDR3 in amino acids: CASRTGTATYEQYF. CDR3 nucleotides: TGTGCCAGCAGGACCGGGACTGCTACCTACGAGCAGTACTTC.

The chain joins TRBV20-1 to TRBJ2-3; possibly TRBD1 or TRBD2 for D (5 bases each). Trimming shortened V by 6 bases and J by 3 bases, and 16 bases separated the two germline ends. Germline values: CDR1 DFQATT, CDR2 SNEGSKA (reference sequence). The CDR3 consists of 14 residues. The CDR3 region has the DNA TGCAGTGCCACCGGGACCCCAAGGACAGATACGCAGTATTTT. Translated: CSATGTPRTDTQYF.

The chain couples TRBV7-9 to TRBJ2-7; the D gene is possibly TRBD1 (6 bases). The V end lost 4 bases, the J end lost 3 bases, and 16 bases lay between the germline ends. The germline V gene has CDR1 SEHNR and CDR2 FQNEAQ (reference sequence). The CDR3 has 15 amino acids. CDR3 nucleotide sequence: TGTGCCAGCAGCTCACCGGGACAAACTTACTACGAGCAGTACTTC. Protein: CASSSPGQTYYEQYF.